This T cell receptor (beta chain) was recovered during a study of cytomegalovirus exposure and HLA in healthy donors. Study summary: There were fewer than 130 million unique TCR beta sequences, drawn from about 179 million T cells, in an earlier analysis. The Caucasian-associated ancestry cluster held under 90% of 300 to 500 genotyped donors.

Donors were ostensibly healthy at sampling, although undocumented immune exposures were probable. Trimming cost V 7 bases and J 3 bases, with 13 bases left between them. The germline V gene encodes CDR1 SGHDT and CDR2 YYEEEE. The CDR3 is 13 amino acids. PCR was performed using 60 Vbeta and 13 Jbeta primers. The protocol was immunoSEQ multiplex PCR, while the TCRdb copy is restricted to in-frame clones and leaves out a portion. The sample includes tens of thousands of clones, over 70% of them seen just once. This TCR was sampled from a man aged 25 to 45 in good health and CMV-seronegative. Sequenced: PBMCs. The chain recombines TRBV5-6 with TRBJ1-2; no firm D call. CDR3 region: CASHEIFDYGYTF. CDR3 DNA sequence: TGTGCCAGCCACGAGATTTTCGACTATGGCTACACCTTC.